This T cell receptor (beta chain) appears in the sequencing data of a study of T cell repertoires in cytomegalovirus infection (dated by TCRdb to between 2018 and 2020). Some background on the complete study: Donor HLA type was relevant to the analysis, as public TCR beta signatures indicated carriage of CMV infection together with the matching HLA type. Findings and caveats that apply to the study as a whole: In both this cohort and an independent cohort of 352 donors, the cumulative frequency of public TCR beta family members distinguished carriers of CMV infection plus the relevant HLA type. The ex vivo response was dominated by HLA-C-restricted CMV-specific TCR beta clonotypes, which also provided the single most frequent clonotype in two of eight donors.

For sequencing, an Illumina HiSeq 1500 was employed. Clones were called with MiXCR by TCRdb after fastp trimmed the public reads at Q25, and only in-frame beta chains were retained. Each record represents a unique CDR3 protein, reported with the most common genes and DNA among its rows. Across this sample there are some 160,000 distinct CDR3 sequences, with under 20% seen only once. The ten largest clonotypes hold roughly a sixth of the sample. This clonotype was seen just once. The antigen it binds to is not known. No clone much larger than this one lies a single base away; base qualities are absent. A single read counts as weak evidence. Sequencing used CD8+ T cells from PBMCs. This TCR was sampled from a human donor in good health (CMV status not recorded). Some clones in this sample may be carry-over from other donors' samples.

The CDR3 loop reads CAWSVSGGGNYGYTF. The DNA sequence reads TGTGCCTGGAGTGTATCCGGCGGGGGTAACTATGGCTACACCTTC. The V and J genes are TRBV30 and TRBJ1-2; a tentative D match to TRBD1 spans 5 bases. A distance of 12 bases separates the germline ends of V and J, which lose 0 bases and 1 base respectively. From the germline V gene (reference sequence), CDR1 is GTSNPN and CDR2 is SVGIG. The CDR3, cysteine through phenylalanine, is 15 amino acids long. Only CDR3 DNA remains: 45 bases, in frame from the first base.